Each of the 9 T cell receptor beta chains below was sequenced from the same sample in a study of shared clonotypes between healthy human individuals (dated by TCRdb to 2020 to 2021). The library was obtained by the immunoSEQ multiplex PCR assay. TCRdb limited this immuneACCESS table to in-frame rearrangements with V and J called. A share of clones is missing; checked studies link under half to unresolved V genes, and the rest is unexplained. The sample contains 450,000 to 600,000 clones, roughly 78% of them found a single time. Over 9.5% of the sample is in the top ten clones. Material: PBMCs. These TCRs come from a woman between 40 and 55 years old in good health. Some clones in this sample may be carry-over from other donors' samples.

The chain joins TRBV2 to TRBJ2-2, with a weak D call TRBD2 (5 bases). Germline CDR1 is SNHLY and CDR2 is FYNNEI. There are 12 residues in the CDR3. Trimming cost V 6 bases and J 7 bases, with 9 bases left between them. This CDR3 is CASRPGVGELFF. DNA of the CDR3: TGTGCCAGCAGGCCCGGGGTCGGGGAGCTGTTTTTT.

DNA of the CDR3: TGTGCCAGCAGCTTAAGGCGGGAGGGAAATGAGCAGTTCTTC. This encodes CASSLRREGNEQFF. The chain uses TRBV7-6 and TRBJ2-1; 9 bases fit TRBD2. This CDR3 spans 14 amino acids. CDR1 and CDR2 (germline): SGHVS, FNYEAQ. V lost 2 bases, J lost 7 bases, and 3 bases stayed unmatched.

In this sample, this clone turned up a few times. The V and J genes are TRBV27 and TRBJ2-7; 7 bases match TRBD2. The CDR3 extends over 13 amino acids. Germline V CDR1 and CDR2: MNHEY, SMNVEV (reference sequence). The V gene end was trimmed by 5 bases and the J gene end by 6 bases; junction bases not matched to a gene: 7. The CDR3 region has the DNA TGTGCCAGCAGTACAGGACTAGGTTTCGAGCAGTACTTC. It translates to CASSTGLGFEQYF.

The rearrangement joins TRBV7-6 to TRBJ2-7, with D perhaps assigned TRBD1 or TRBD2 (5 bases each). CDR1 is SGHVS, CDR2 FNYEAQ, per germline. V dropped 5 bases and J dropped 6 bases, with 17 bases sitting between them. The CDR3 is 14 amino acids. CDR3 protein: CASSPRDRSSEQYF. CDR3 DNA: TGTGCCAGCAGCCCGAGGGACCGATCATCCGAGCAGTACTTC.

CDR3 in DNA: TGTGCCAGCAGCGCCCAACTAGCGGGAGGACCAGATACGCAGTATTTT. This sequence encodes CASSAQLAGGPDTQYF. The V gene is TRBV9, the J gene TRBJ2-3, with 12 positions matching TRBD2. Germline V gene data show CDR1 as SGDLS and CDR2 as YYNGEE. The CDR3 length is 16 residues. Trimming at V came to 3 bases and at J to 4 bases, leaving 6 bases not matched to a gene.

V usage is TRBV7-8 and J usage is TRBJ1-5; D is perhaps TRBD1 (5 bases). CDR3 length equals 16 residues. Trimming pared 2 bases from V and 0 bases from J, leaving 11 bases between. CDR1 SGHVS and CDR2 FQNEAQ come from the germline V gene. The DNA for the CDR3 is TGTGCCAGCAGCTTAATGACAGTCCATAGCAATCAGCCCCAGCATTTT. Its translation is CASSLMTVHSNQPQHF.

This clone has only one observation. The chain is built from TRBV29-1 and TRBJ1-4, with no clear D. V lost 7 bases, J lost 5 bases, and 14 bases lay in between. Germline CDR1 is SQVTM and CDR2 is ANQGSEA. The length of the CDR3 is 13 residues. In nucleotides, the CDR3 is TGCAGCGCCGCCCGGGCGATGAATGAAAAACTGTTTTTT. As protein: CSAARAMNEKLFF.

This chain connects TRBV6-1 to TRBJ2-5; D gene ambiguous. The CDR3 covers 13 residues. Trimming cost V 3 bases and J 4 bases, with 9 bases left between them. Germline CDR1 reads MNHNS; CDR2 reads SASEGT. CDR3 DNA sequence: TGTGCCAGCAGTGATTGGGGTCGAGAGACCCAGTACTTC. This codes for CASSDWGRETQYF.

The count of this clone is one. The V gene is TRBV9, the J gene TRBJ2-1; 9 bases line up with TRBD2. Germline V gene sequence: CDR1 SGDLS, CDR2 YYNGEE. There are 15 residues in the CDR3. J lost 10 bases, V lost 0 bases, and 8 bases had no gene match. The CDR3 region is CASSVGAGGPFEQFF. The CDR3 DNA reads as TGTGCCAGCAGCGTAGGGGCGGGAGGGCCGTTCGAGCAGTTCTTC.